The 27 T cell receptor beta chains below all came from one sample that was sequenced in a study of shared clonotypes between healthy human individuals. The table came from immunoSEQ multiplex PCR; TCRdb's copy has only in-frame clones and leaves some out. The sample shows some 1 million clones, under 80% of them seen only once. Sequences were obtained from memory CD4+ T cells sorted from blood. Subset denoted: CD45RA-negative fraction. The receptor source for this set is a man aged 18 to 29 in good health.

This chain links TRBV7-9 with TRBJ1-2; TRBD1 is a possible D gene (6 bases). CDR3 size: 16 residues. The V and J ends lost 4 bases and 4 bases respectively, with 19 bases between them. Germline CDR1 reads SEHNR; CDR2 reads FQNEAQ (reference sequence). In nucleotides, the CDR3 is TGTGCCAGCAGCTCCACAGGGTGGGCAGATATCTATGGCTACACCTTC. Its translation is CASSSTGWADIYGYTF.

This chain uses TRBV29-1 with TRBJ2-1, with TRBD2 identical over 10 bases. Germline V gene data show CDR1 as SQVTM and CDR2 as ANQGSEA. Germline trimming cut 6 bases from V and 8 bases from J; bases unmatched to any gene: 7. The CDR3 consists of 13 residues. This CDR3 is CSVASGGGYEQFF. CDR3 nucleotides: TGCAGCGTGGCTAGCGGGGGTGGGTATGAGCAGTTCTTC.

Concerning this clone itself: Distinct nucleotide sequences in the sample also encode this CDR3. The V call is TRBV19, the J call TRBJ2-7, with D possibly called TRBD1 or TRBD2 (5 bases each). Germline lookup yields CDR1 LNHDA and CDR2 SQIVND (reference sequence). CDR3 length: 14 amino acids. Trimming cost V 3 bases and J 1 base, with 10 bases left between them. CDR3 sequence: CASSIRDGSYEQYF. The CDR3 DNA sequence: TGTGCCAGTAGTATCAGGGACGGATCCTACGAGCAGTACTTC.

V usage is TRBV28 and J usage is TRBJ2-2; D possibly corresponds to TRBD1 (5 bases). The CDR3 covers 15 residues. The germline V gene has CDR1 MDHEN and CDR2 SYDVKM. V shed 2 bases and J shed 4 bases, with 11 bases lying between them. The DNA of the CDR3 is TGTGCCAGCAGTTTAGCGTCTAGGGGCACCGGGGAGCTGTTTTTT. It is translated as CASSLASRGTGELFF.

This clone showed up many times. The CDR3 region has the DNA TGCGCCAGCAGTGCGCAGGGGACGGGCACTGAAGCTTTCTTT. Amino acid sequence: CASSAQGTGTEAFF. The chain carries TRBV10-1 and TRBJ1-1, with TRBD1 as a possible D gene (6 bases). Trimming left V 4 bases short and J 4 bases short, with 13 bases between. The CDR3 has 14 residues. Per the germline V gene, CDR1 is WNHNN and CDR2 is SYGVQD (reference sequence).

V and J are TRBV9 and TRBJ2-1; TRBD2 aligns across 10 bases. Germline values: CDR1 SGDLS, CDR2 YYNGEE. V shed 4 bases, J shed 7 bases, and the junction held 14 bases outside the gene matches. The CDR3 runs 17 residues. CDR3 residues: CASSPHMETSGTNEQFF. In DNA form, the CDR3 reads TGTGCCAGCAGCCCCCACATGGAAACTAGCGGGACGAATGAGCAGTTCTTC.

The gene calls are TRBV15 and TRBJ1-3; D is ambiguous. The CDR3 sequence is 16 residues long. CDR1 and CDR2 from the germline V gene are LNHNV and YYDKDF (reference sequence). V was trimmed by 0 bases and J by 4 bases, leaving 13 bases between them. The CDR3 sequence: CATSRDSGPGGNTIYF. In DNA, the CDR3 is TGTGCCACCAGCAGAGATAGCGGGCCGGGAGGAAACACCATATATTTT.

A single count supports this clone. This chain connects TRBV9 to TRBJ1-2; D is undetermined. This CDR3 has 14 amino acids. CDR1 and CDR2 (germline): SGDLS, YYNGEE. V was pared by 0 bases and J by 7 bases, with 13 bases between. The DNA of the CDR3 is TGTGCCAGCAGCGTAGAGTCCCAGGCAGGTGGCTACACCTTC. Amino acid sequence: CASSVESQAGGYTF.

The sample holds one count of this clone. DNA for the CDR3: TGTGCCAGCTCACCACAGGGTAAGGTGTACAATGAGCAGTTCTTC. The encoded protein is CASSPQGKVYNEQFF. This sequence joins TRBV18 and TRBJ2-1; D not resolved. V lost 1 base, J lost 4 bases, and 11 bases lay in between. Germline loops: CDR1 KGHSH, CDR2 LQKENI. This CDR3 spans 15 amino acids.

J is TRBJ2-2 and V is TRBV2; unclear D gene. The CDR3 has 14 amino acids. Germline V gene data show CDR1 as SNHLY and CDR2 as FYNNEI. V lost 2 bases to trimming and J lost 6 bases, with 10 bases between them. As DNA, the CDR3 is TGTGCCAGCAGTGAATCGACGGTTCCCGGGGAGCTGTTTTTT. Residues: CASSESTVPGELFF. Supplemented by reference TRBV2 and TRBJ2-2, the full variable domain reads EPEVTQTPSHQVTQMGQEVILRCVPISNHLYFYWYRQILGQKVEFLVSFYNNEISEKSEIFDDQFSVERPDGSNFTLKIRSTKLEDSAMYFCASSESTVPGELFFGEGSRLTVL.

J is TRBJ1-5 and V is TRBV6-5; D remains unclear. Germline V gene data show CDR1 as MNHEY and CDR2 as SVGAGI. CDR3 length: 14 amino acids. Trimming cost V 4 bases and J 3 bases, with 10 bases left between them. CDR3 DNA: TGTGCCAGCAGTTCGTATGTGGTCAATCAGCCCCAGCATTTT. Amino acid sequence: CASSSYVVNQPQHF.

Only one count was recorded for this clone. The V gene is TRBV4-1, the J gene TRBJ2-5; TRBD2 matches at 7 bases. The J call may be faulty, since TRBJ2-7 better matches the DNA end. The CDR3 consists of 17 residues. Germline V gene lookup returns CDR1 MGHRA and CDR2 YSYEKL. The CDR3 DNA sequence: TGCGCCAGCAGCCAAGGGATAACTGGCGGCGGGAGCTACGAGCAGTACTTC. It translates to CASSQGITGGGSYEQYF.

The chain joins TRBV25-1 to TRBJ2-5; no definite D call. Germline lookup yields CDR1 MGHDK and CDR2 SYGVNS. CDR3 size: 12 residues. Trimming removed 3 bases from V and 6 bases from J, with 8 bases in between. Here the CDR3 DNA reads TGTGCCAGCAGTGACCAGGTGAAGACCCAGTACTTC. Its protein product is CASSDQVKTQYF.

The rearrangement links TRBV5-4 to TRBJ2-3; TRBD2 is a possible D gene (6 bases). This CDR3 region has 15 residues. Germline lookup yields CDR1 SGHNT and CDR2 YYREEE (reference sequence). V was shortened by 0 bases and J by 1 base, with 9 bases between the two germline ends. The CDR3 loop reads CASSLAGVGTDTQYF. In DNA form, the CDR3 reads TGTGCCAGCAGCTTGGCGGGAGTAGGCACAGATACGCAGTATTTT.

With regard to this clone: The same CDR3 can be traced to other DNA sequences in this sample. The chain links TRBV5-5 to TRBJ1-1; tentative D call: TRBD1 (5 bases). In germline, CDR1 is SGHKS, CDR2 YYEKEE (reference sequence). V was cut by 0 bases and J by 1 base, with 7 bases left in between. The CDR3 consists of 14 residues. The DNA for the CDR3 is TGTGCCAGCAGCTTGGTTGGGGGGAACACTGAAGCTTTCTTT. Translating it yields CASSLVGGNTEAFF.

V and J are TRBV5-1 and TRBJ1-2, with 8 positions matching TRBD1. The length of the CDR3 is 14 residues. CDR1 is SGHRS, CDR2 YFSETQ, per germline. Trimming cost V 4 bases and J 1 base; bases outside gene matches: 3. CDR3 DNA: TGCGCCAGCAGCCCGGGACAGGTTAACTATGGCTACACCTTC. This encodes CASSPGQVNYGYTF.

V usage is TRBV5-1 and J usage is TRBJ1-3; no firm D call. V was shortened by 0 bases and J by 2 bases, with 12 bases between the two germline ends. Germline V gene data show CDR1 as SGHRS and CDR2 as YFSETQ. CDR3 length: 16 amino acids. CDR3 in DNA: TGCGCCAGCAGCTTGGACGCTTCGGGCGCTGGAAACACCATATATTTT. Amino acid sequence: CASSLDASGAGNTIYF.

This clone was detected only a few times. This chain connects TRBV6-1 to TRBJ1-4; D unresolved. Trimming pared 5 bases from V and 8 bases from J, leaving 12 bases between. The CDR3 runs to 13 residues. The germline V gene has CDR1 MNHNS and CDR2 SASEGT. CDR3 loop: CASSRTKLEKLFF. DNA of the CDR3: TGTGCCAGCAGTAGAACTAAGTTAGAAAAACTGTTTTTT.

V gene TRBV5-1 combines with J gene TRBJ1-1; D is ambiguous. Germline values: CDR1 SGHRS, CDR2 YFSETQ. The CDR3 has 12 amino acids. The V gene lost 5 bases and the J gene lost 2 bases, with 7 bases spanning the gap. CDR3 coding DNA: TGCGCCAGCAGATACAGCAACACTGAAGCTTTCTTT. Amino acids: CASRYSNTEAFF.

This chain uses TRBV5-6 with TRBJ1-2; D not resolved. The CDR3 length is 12 residues. V dropped 6 bases and J dropped 5 bases, with 11 bases sitting between them. Germline values: CDR1 SGHDT, CDR2 YYEEEE. In nucleotides, the CDR3 is TGTGCCAGCAACATCCGGCCGTATGGCTACACCTTC. Translated: CASNIRPYGYTF.

This clone appeared once. CDR3 loop: CASSFPGEAFF. The CDR3 coding sequence is TGTGCCAGCAGCTTCCCCGGGGAAGCTTTCTTT. The chain couples TRBV7-9 to TRBJ1-1; D gene unclear. V gave up 3 bases and J gave up 8 bases, with 7 bases separating them. The CDR3 spans 11 residues. In germline, CDR1 is SEHNR, CDR2 FQNEAQ (reference sequence).

This sequence joins TRBV10-3 and TRBJ2-1; TRBD2 might be the D (6 bases). Germline CDR1 and CDR2: ENHRY and SYGVKD. The V gene lost 7 bases and the J gene lost 5 bases, with 15 bases spanning the gap. The CDR3 length is 14 residues. CDR3 region: CAIKPGGSDNEQFF. In DNA, the CDR3 is TGTGCCATCAAACCCGGGGGATCAGACAATGAGCAGTTCTTC.

The V gene is TRBV7-3, the J gene TRBJ1-5; 7 nucleotides line up with TRBD1. Germline CDR1 is SGHTA and CDR2 is FQGTGA. This CDR3 is 18 amino acids long. V shed 5 bases, J shed 2 bases, and the junction held 15 bases outside the gene matches. CDR3 in amino acids: CASSPHPTRQGGNQPQHF. The CDR3 DNA reads TGTGCCAGCAGCCCTCACCCCACCCGACAGGGCGGCAATCAGCCCCAGCATTTT. Looking up the rest from reference TRBV7-3 and TRBJ1-5 gives the full variable domain: GAGVSQTPSNKVTEKGKYVELRCDPISGHTALYWYRQSLGQGPEFLIYFQGTGAADDSGLPNDRFFAVRPEGSVSTLKIQRTERGDSAVYLCASSPHPTRQGGNQPQHFGDGTRLSIL.

The rearrangement links TRBV6-6 to TRBJ2-1; no clear D gene. The CDR3 covers 10 residues. V was cut by 4 bases and J by 12 bases, with 7 bases left in between. Germline V gives CDR1 MNHNY, CDR2 SVGAGI (reference sequence). CDR3 region: CASSSLVQFF. The CDR3 nucleotides are TGTGCCAGCAGTTCCCTGGTGCAGTTCTTC.

This chain joins TRBV7-9 and TRBJ2-5; D might be TRBD1 or TRBD2, each matching 5 bases. The closer fit of TRBJ2-7 to the DNA end suggests the J call may be wrong. CDR3 length: 11 amino acids. Germline V CDR1 and CDR2: SEHNR, FQNEAQ (reference sequence). Here the CDR3 reads CAAGTSYEQYF. DNA for the CDR3: TGTGCCGCAGGGACCTCCTACGAGCAGTACTTC.

This clone appeared a few times. This chain's CDR3 is CASSLYTGGNSPLHF. The CDR3 bases are TGTGCCAGCAGTTTATATACAGGGGGGAACTCACCCCTCCACTTT. The V call is TRBV27, the J call TRBJ1-6; 8 positions agree with TRBD1. With 1 base clipped from V and 10 bases from J, the junction kept 6 bases outside the gene matches. The CDR3 extends over 15 amino acids. The V gene's germline CDR1 is MNHEY and CDR2 SMNVEV (reference sequence).

V and J are TRBV11-2 and TRBJ2-1; 14 bases align to TRBD2. Trimming cost V 2 bases and J 7 bases; bases outside gene matches: 10. There are 18 residues in the CDR3. The germline V gene encodes CDR1 SGHAT and CDR2 FQNNGV. The CDR3 loop is CASSLRPGLAGVGNEQFF. In DNA, the CDR3 is TGTGCCAGCAGCTTAAGACCGGGACTAGCGGGAGTTGGGAATGAGCAGTTCTTC.